The clone carrying this TCR beta chain came up once. In the study's own analysis: Nucleated cell counts were estimated from reference gene primer amplification. Data came from immunoSEQ multiplex PCR; TCRdb stores just in-frame clones and leaves some out. V, J and clone size are those of that table, while D and trimming were read from the DNA. The table lists about 320,000 clones, 75% to 85% of them singletons. This entry comes from a study of blood T cell repertoires in COVID-19. Study background: The United States, Italy and Spain provided the acute and convalescent COVID-19 samples. Sources were T cells, B-cell-depleted T cells, or PBMCs; the material itself was cDNA or gDNA.

Losses at the gene ends were 5 bases for V and 8 bases for J; bases not matched to a gene: 11. Per the germline V gene, CDR1 is SEHNR and CDR2 is FQNEAQ (reference sequence). This CDR3 comprises 14 residues. Material: peripheral blood. V gene TRBV7-9 combines with J gene TRBJ1-2; 7 bases are shared with TRBD1. This TCR derives from a human donor in a cohort sampled during active COVID-19. CDR3: CASSEGGGSAGYTF. The CDR3 DNA reads TGTGCCAGCAGCGAAGGGGGCGGATCAGCCGGCTACACCTTC.